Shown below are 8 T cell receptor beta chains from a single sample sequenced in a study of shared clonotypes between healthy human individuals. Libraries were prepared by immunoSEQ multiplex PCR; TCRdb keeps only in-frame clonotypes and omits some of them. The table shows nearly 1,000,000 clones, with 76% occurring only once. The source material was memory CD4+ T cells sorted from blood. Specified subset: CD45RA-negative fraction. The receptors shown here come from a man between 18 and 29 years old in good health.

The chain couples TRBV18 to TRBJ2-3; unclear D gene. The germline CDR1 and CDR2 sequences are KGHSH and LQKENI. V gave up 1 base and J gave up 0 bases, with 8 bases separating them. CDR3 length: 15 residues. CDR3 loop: CASSPRGSSTDTQYF. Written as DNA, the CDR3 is TGTGCCAGCTCACCACGGGGATCTAGCACAGATACGCAGTATTTT.

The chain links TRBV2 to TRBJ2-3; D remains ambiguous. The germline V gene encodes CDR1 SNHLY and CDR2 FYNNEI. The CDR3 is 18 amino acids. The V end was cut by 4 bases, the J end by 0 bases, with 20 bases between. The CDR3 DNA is TGTGCCAGCAGTGCGTTGTTCGGTGCGGCAACTAGCACAGATACGCAGTATTTT. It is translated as CASSALFGAATSTDTQYF.

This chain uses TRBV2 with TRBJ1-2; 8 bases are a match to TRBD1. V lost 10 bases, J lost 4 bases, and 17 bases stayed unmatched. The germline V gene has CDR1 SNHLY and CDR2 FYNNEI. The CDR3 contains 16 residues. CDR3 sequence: CAIEKAGGDYVYGYTF. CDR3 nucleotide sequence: TGTGCCATAGAGAAGGCAGGGGGCGATTACGTCTATGGCTACACCTTC.

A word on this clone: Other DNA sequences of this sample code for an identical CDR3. CDR3 residues: CASSLDRGSEQYF. The DNA for the CDR3 is TGTGCCAGCAGCTTAGATAGAGGGTCCGAGCAGTACTTC. The rearrangement uses TRBV11-2 and TRBJ2-7, with D possibly matching TRBD2 (5 bases). V was cut by 0 bases and J by 6 bases, with 9 bases left in between. Germline loops: CDR1 SGHAT, CDR2 FQNNGV. The CDR3 consists of 13 residues.

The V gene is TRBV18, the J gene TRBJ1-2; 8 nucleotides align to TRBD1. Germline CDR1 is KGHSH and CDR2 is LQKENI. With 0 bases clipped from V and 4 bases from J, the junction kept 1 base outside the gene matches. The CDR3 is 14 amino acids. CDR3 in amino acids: CASSPPGQAYGYTF. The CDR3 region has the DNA TGTGCCAGCTCACCACCGGGACAGGCCTATGGCTACACCTTC.

Here the CDR3 reads CASSSTGGWSPLHF. DNA for the CDR3: TGTGCCAGCAGTAGCACAGGGGGTTGGTCACCCCTCCACTTT. The chain has TRBV2 and TRBJ1-6, with TRBD1 identical over 8 bases. Germline lookup yields CDR1 SNHLY and CDR2 FYNNEI. V lost 5 bases to trimming and J lost 10 bases; unmatched junction nucleotides: 7. This CDR3 is built from 14 residues.

CDR3 bases: TGCGCCAGCAGCTTGGGAGGACAGGGGTCCCTATTTCGCAATCAGCCCCAGCATTTT. Its protein product is CASSLGGQGSLFRNQPQHF. This chain connects TRBV5-1 to TRBJ1-5, with 9 bases identical to TRBD1. This CDR3 comprises 19 residues. V shed 0 bases, J shed 2 bases, and the junction held 12 bases outside the gene matches. CDR1 SGHRS and CDR2 YFSETQ come from the germline V gene.

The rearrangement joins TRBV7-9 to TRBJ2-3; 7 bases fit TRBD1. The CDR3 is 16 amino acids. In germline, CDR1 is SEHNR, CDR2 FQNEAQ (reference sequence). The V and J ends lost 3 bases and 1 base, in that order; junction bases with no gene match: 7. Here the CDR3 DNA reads TGTGCCAGCAGCTTCGACAGGGCCATAGGCACAGATACGCAGTATTTT. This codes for CASSFDRAIGTDTQYF.